This TCR beta chain came from a study of CD8+ T cells in alopecia areata. Reverse transcription of extracted RNA yielded cDNA, which provided the sequencing template. Method: immunoSEQ multiplex PCR; TCRdb's copy keeps in-frame clones and lacks some. The sample yields 110,000 to 150,000 clones, less than 75% seen once. The sequencing sample was made of CD8+ T cells sorted from blood. This TCR was recovered from a human donor in good health.

The CDR3 sequence is CASSSGTGFAIQYF. CDR3 sequence (DNA): TGTGCCAGCAGCTCCGGGACAGGGTTTGCCATTCAGTACTTC. The V and J genes are TRBV5-6 and TRBJ2-4; 9 nucleotides align to TRBD1. This CDR3 comprises 14 residues. The ends lost 3 bases at V and 9 bases at J; junction bases unmatched: 7. The germline V gene encodes CDR1 SGHDT and CDR2 YYEEEE.